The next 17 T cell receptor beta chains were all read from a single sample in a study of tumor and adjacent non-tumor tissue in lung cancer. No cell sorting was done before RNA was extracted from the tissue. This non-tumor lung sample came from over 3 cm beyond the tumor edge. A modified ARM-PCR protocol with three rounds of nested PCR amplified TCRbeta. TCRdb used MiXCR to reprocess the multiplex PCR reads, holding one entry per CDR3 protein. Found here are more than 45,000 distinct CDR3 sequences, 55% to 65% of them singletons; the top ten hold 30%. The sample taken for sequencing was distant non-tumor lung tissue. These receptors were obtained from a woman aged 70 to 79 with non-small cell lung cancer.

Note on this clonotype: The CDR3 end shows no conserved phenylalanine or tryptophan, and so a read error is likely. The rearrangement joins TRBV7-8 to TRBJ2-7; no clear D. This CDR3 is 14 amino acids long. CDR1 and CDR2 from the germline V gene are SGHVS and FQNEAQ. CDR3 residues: CASSLEGRNYEQYI. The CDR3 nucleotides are TGTGCCAGCAGCTTAGAAGGACGGAACTACGAACAGTACATC.

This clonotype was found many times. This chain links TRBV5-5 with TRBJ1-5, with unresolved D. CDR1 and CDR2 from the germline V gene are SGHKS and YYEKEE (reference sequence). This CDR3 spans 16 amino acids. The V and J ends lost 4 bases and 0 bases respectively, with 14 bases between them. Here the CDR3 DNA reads TGTGCCAGCAGCCCCTATGGGGATATTAGCAATCAGCCCCAGCATTTT. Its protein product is CASSPYGDISNQPQHF.

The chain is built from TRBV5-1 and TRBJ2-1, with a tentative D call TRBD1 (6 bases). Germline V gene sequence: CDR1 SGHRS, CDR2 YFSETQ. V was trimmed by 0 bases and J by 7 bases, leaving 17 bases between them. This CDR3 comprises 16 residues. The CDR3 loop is CASSLDCAGTGNEQFF. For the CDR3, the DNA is TGCGCCAGCAGCTTGGACTGCGCGGGTACAGGGAATGAGCAGTTCTTC.

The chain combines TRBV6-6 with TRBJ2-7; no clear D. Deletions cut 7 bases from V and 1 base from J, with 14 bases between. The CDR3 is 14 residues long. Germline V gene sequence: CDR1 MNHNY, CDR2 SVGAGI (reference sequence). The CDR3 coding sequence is TGTGCCAGCACCCTTAGCAGGCGATCCTACGAGCAGTACTTC. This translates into CASTLSRRSYEQYF.

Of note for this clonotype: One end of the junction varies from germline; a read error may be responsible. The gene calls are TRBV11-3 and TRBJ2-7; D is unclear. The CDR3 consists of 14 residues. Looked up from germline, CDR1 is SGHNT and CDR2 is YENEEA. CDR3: CAGSLSLVTYEQYF. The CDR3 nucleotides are TGTGCCGGCAGCTTAAGTCTGGTCACCTACGAGCAGTACTTC.

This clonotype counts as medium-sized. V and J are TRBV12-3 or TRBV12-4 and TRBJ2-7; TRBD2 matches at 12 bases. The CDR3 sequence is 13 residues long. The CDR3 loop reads CASSTRTSGMLSV. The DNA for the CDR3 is TGTGCCAGCAGTACACGGACTAGCGGGATGTTAAGTGTC.

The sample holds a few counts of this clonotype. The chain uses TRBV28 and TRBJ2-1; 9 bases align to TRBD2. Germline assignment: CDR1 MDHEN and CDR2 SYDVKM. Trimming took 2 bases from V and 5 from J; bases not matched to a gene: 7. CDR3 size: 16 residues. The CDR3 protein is CASSLPTSGADNEQFF. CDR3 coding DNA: TGTGCCAGCAGTTTACCGACTAGCGGAGCCGACAATGAGCAGTTCTTC.

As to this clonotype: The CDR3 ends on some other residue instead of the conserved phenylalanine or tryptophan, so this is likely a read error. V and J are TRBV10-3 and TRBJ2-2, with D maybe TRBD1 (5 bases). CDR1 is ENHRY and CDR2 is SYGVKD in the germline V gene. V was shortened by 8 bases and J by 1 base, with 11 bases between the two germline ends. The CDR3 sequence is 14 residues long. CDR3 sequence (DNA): TGTGCCATCGTACAGGACCTGAACACCGGGGAGCTGTTTTAT. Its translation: CAIVQDLNTGELFY.

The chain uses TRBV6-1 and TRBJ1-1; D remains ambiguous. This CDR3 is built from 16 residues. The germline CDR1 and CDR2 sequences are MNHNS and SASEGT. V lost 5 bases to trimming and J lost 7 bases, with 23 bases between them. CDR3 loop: CASSKIPPPYGIEAFF. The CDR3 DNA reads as TGTGCCAGCAGTAAAATCCCCCCACCCTACGGCATTGAAGCTTTCTTT.

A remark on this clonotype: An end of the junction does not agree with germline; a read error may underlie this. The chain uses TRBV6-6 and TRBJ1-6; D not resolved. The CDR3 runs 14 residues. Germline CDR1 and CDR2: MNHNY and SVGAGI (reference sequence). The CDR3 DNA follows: TGTGCTAGCACCCCACGGAGGGAAGGATCACCCCTCCACTTT. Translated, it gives CASTPRREGSPLHF.

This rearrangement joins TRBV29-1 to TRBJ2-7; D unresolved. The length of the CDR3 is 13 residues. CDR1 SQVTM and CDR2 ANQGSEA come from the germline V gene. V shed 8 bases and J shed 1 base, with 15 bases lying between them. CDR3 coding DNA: TGCAGCATTAAACGGGTCACTTCCTACGAGCAGTACTTC. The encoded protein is CSIKRVTSYEQYF.

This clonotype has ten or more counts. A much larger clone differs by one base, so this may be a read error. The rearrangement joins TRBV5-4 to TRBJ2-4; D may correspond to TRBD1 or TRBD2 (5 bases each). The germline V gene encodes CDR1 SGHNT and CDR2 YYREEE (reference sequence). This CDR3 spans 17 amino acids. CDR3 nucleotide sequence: TGTGCCAGCAGCTTGGAGGGTGGGGGTAGGGAGAAAAACATTCAGTGCTTC. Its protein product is CASSLEGGGREKNIQCF.

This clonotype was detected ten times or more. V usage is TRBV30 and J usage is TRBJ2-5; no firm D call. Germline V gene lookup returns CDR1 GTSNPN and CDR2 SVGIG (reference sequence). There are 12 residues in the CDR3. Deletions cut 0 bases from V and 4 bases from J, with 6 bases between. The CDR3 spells CAWSVNRETQYF. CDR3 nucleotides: TGTGCCTGGAGTGTAAATCGAGAGACCCAGTACTTC.

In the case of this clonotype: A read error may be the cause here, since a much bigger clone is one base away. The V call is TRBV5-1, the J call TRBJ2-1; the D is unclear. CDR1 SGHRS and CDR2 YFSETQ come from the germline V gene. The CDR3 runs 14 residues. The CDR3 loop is CASNLDNSLDEQFF. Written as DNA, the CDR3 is TGCGCCAGCAACTTGGATAACTCTCTAGATGAGCAGTTCTTC.

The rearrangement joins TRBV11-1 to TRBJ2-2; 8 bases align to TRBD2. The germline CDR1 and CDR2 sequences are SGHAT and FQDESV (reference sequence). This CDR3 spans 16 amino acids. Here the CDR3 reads CPNSQLTSGSIGELFF. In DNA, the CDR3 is TGTCCCAACAGCCAACTCACTAGCGGTAGCATCGGGGAGCTGTTTTTT.

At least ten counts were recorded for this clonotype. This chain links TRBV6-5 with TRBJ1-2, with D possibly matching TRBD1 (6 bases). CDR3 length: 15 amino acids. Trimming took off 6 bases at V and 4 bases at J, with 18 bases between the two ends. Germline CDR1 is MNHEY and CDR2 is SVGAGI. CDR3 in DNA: TGTGCCAGCAGGCCCGAAGGGCAGGGGATCTATGGCTACACCTTC. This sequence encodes CASRPEGQGIYGYTF.

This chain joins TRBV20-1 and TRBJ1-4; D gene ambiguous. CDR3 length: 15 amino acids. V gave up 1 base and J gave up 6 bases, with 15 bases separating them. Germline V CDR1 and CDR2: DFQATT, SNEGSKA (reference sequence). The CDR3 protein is CSARGVIGEDEKLFF. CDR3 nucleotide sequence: TGCAGTGCTAGAGGGGTCATAGGAGAAGATGAAAAACTGTTTTTT.